These 15 T cell receptor beta chains came from one sample sequenced in a study of early T cells in non-severe SARS-CoV-2 infection. A single record per CDR3 protein comes from TCRdb applying MiXCR to the 5' RACE reads. The sample lists about 25,000 distinct CDR3 sequences, roughly 4% occurring once. Sequencing input: whole blood. The receptors here all came from an adult who was a healthcare worker with PCR-confirmed SARS-CoV-2 infection or an uninfected control (not recorded which).

This chain connects TRBV25-1 to TRBJ2-1; D remains unclear. Germline-derived CDR1 and CDR2 are MGHDK and SYGVNS. V was trimmed by 6 bases and J by 1 base, leaving 19 bases between them. The CDR3 runs 17 residues. CDR3 sequence: CASRNTNGGPSYNEQFF. DNA of the CDR3: TGTGCCAGCAGGAATACAAACGGTGGACCGTCCTACAATGAGCAGTTCTTC. The full variable domain, completed using reference TRBV25-1 and TRBJ2-1, is EADIYQTPRYLVIGTGKKITLECSQTMGHDKMYWYQQDPGMELHLIHYSYGVNSTEKGDLSSESTVSRIRTEHFPLTLESARPSHTSQYLCASRNTNGGPSYNEQFFGPGTRLTVL.

This sequence joins TRBV28 and TRBJ1-1; D unclear. The CDR3 is 9 residues long. The germline V gene has CDR1 MDHEN and CDR2 SYDVKM. The V end was cut by 6 bases, the J end by 11 bases, with 7 bases between. The CDR3 DNA reads TGTGCCAGCAGCCCGGAGGCTTTCTTT. Its protein product is CASSPEAFF.

This clonotype was observed many times. The rearrangement uses TRBV7-8 and TRBJ1-1; unclear D gene. Germline V gene sequence: CDR1 SGHVS, CDR2 FQNEAQ. This CDR3 is 15 amino acids long. Deletions cut 6 bases from V and 6 bases from J, with 20 bases between. For the CDR3, the DNA is TGTGCCAGCAGTTACGTCGGCGGTGCGGGCGCTGAAGCTTTCTTT. Translated: CASSYVGGAGAEAFF.

This clonotype turned up a few times. The chain has TRBV7-9 and TRBJ2-2; D possibly corresponds to TRBD1 (6 bases). Per the germline V gene, CDR1 is SEHNR and CDR2 is FQNEAQ (reference sequence). With 1 base removed from V and 5 bases from J, the gap between germline ends came to 11 bases. The CDR3 covers 15 residues. CDR3 region: CASSLGRGETGELFF. The CDR3 DNA follows: TGTGCCAGCAGCTTAGGCAGGGGCGAAACCGGGGAGCTGTTTTTT.

The table lists this clonotype with many counts. The chain uses TRBV6-2 or TRBV6-3 and TRBJ2-2; a weak D match, TRBD1 (6 bases). This CDR3 has 14 amino acids. CDR1 and CDR2 from the germline V gene are MNHEY and SVGEGT. The V and J ends lost 8 bases and 4 bases respectively, with 14 bases between them. The chain's CDR3 is CASSENRVTGELFF. DNA of the CDR3: TGTGCCAGCTCTGAAAACAGGGTCACCGGGGAGCTGTTTTTT.

The sample holds a few counts of this clonotype. The chain links TRBV6-6 to TRBJ2-2; 7 bases line up with TRBD2. Losses at the gene ends were 6 bases for V and 5 bases for J; bases not matched to a gene: 3. This CDR3 contains 13 residues. Germline loops: CDR1 MNHNY, CDR2 SVGAGI (reference sequence). CDR3 in amino acids: CASRPGGTGELFF. The CDR3 DNA reads TGTGCCAGCAGGCCCGGGGGGACCGGGGAGCTGTTTTTT.

There are a few counts of this clonotype. This rearrangement joins TRBV28 to TRBJ1-1; no clear D gene. Germline lookup yields CDR1 MDHEN and CDR2 SYDVKM. V was cut by 5 bases and J by 10 bases, with 14 bases left in between. CDR3 length: 12 residues. The CDR3 bases are TGTGCCAGCAGTCCCGTGAAGGCTCGAGCTTTCTTT. Protein sequence: CASSPVKARAFF.

The rearrangement uses TRBV27 and TRBJ2-5; D is unclear. Germline V lookup: CDR1 MNHEY, CDR2 SMNVEV (reference sequence). V dropped 10 bases and J dropped 5 bases, with 11 bases sitting between them. This CDR3 comprises 11 residues. The CDR3 loop is CATGPPETQYF. In nucleotides, the CDR3 is TGTGCCACTGGCCCCCCCGAGACCCAGTACTTC.

In this sample, this clonotype turned up many times. This rearrangement joins TRBV5-1 to TRBJ1-3; D call uncertain. The CDR3 runs to 14 residues. Germline CDR1 and CDR2: SGHRS and YFSETQ. Trimming took off 7 bases at V and 4 bases at J, with 15 bases between the two ends. CDR3 nucleotide sequence: TGCGCCAGCTCTGACATTGCTTTCGGAAACACCATATATTTT. It specifies CASSDIAFGNTIYF.

This clonotype was observed many times. CDR3 DNA: TGTGCCAGCAGTCCCCTAAAGATCGTGAACACTGAAGCTTTCTTT. It yields the protein CASSPLKIVNTEAFF. The V call is TRBV27, the J call TRBJ1-1; D is uncertain. Looked up from germline, CDR1 is MNHEY and CDR2 is SMNVEV (reference sequence). The length of the CDR3 is 15 residues. V lost 5 bases, J lost 0 bases, and 13 bases lay in between.

At least ten counts were recorded for this clonotype. This rearrangement joins TRBV9 to TRBJ2-1, with 7 bases lining up with TRBD2. Germline V gene data show CDR1 as SGDLS and CDR2 as YYNGEE. V gave up 0 bases and J gave up 4 bases; unmatched junction bases: 4. CDR3 length equals 15 residues. As DNA, the CDR3 is TGTGCCAGCAGCGTAGGGCTAGCGGAGTACAATGAGCAGTTCTTC. Translation gives CASSVGLAEYNEQFF.

There are many counts of this clonotype. The chain is built from TRBV10-3 and TRBJ2-1; perhaps D is TRBD1 or TRBD2 (5 bases each). V lost 6 bases to trimming and J lost 8 bases, with 14 bases between them. The germline V gene has CDR1 ENHRY and CDR2 SYGVKD. CDR3 length: 13 residues. CDR3 amino acids: CAISGALRHEQFF. The DNA for the CDR3 is TGTGCCATCAGCGGGGCCTTACGCCATGAGCAGTTCTTC.

This sequence joins TRBV9 and TRBJ2-1; TRBD2 matches 8 bases. Germline trimming cut 3 bases from V and 8 bases from J; bases unmatched to any gene: 10. In germline, CDR1 is SGDLS, CDR2 YYNGEE. The CDR3 has 15 amino acids. CDR3 DNA: TGTGCCAGCAGCGCGAACACCGGGACTAGGGATGAGCAGTTCTTC. It yields the protein CASSANTGTRDEQFF.

In this sample, this clonotype turned up many times. V and J are TRBV7-6 and TRBJ2-6; weak D call: TRBD1 (7 bases). The length of the CDR3 is 21 residues. Looked up from germline, CDR1 is SGHVS and CDR2 is FNYEAQ. V was cut by 4 bases and J by 6 bases, with 31 bases left in between. CDR3 nucleotide sequence: TGTGCCAGCAGCTCCAGACCGCGGGACAGCCCCCTGGTTACCGCGGCCAACGTCCTGACTTTC. Protein: CASSSRPRDSPLVTAANVLTF.

This clonotype turned up a few times. The chain uses TRBV7-2 and TRBJ2-3; possibly TRBD2 for D (6 bases). The CDR3 extends over 16 amino acids. CDR1 and CDR2 (germline): SGHTA, FQGNSA. The V end was cut by 4 bases, the J end by 0 bases, with 14 bases between. In DNA, the CDR3 is TGTGCCAGCAGCTCCCGGGACTCCTTCAGCACAGATACGCAGTATTTT. Translating it yields CASSSRDSFSTDTQYF. The whole variable domain, remainder taken from reference TRBV7-2 and TRBJ2-3, is GAGVSQSPSNKVTEKGKDVELRCDPISGHTALYWYRQSLGQGLEFLIYFQGNSAPDKSGLPSDRFSAERTGGSVSTLTIQRTQQEDSAVYLCASSSRDSFSTDTQYFGPGTRLTVL.